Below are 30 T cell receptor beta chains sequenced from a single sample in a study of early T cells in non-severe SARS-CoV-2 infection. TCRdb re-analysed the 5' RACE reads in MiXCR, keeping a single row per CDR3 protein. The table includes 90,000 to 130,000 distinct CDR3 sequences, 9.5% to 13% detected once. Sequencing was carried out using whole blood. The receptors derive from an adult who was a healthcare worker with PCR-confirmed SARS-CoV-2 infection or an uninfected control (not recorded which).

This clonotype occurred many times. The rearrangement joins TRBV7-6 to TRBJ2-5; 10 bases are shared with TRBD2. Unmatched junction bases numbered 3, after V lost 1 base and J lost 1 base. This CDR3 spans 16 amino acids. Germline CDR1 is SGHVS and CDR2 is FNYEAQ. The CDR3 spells CASSLGLAGSQETQYF. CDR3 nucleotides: TGTGCCAGCAGCTTAGGACTAGCGGGTAGCCAAGAGACCCAGTACTTC.

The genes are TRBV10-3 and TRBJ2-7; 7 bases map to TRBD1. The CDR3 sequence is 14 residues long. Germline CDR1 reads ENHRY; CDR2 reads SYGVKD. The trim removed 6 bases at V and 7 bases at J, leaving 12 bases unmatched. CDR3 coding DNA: TGTGCCATCAGGGATAGCCCGGTACAGGGGGAGCAGTACTTC. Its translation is CAIRDSPVQGEQYF.

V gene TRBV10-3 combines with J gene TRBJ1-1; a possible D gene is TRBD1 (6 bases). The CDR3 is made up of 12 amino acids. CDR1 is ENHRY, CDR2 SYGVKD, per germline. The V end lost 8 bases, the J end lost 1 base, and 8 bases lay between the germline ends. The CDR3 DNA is TGTGCCATCTCGGGGGCGAACACTGAAGCTTTCTTT. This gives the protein CAISGANTEAFF.

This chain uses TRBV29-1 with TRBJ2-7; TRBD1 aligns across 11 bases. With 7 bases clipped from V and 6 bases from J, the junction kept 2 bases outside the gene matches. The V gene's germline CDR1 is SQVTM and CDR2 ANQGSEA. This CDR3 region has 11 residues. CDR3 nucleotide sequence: TGCAGCGGGGGACAGGGGGGCGAGCAGTACTTC. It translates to CSGGQGGEQYF.

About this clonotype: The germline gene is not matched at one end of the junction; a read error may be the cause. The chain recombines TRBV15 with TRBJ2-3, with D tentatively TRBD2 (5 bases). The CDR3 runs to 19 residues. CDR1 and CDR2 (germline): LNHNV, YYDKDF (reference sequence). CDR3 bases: TGTGCCACCAGCAGAGAACCGCTTTGGGGTGTATCTAGCACAGATATGCAGTATTTT. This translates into CATSREPLWGVSSTDMQYF. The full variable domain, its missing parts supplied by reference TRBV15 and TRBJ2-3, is DAMVIQNPRYQVTQFGKPVTLSCSQTLNHNVMYWYQQKSSQAPKLLFHYYDKDFNNEADTPDNFQSRRPNTSFCFLDIRSPGLGDTAMYLCATSREPLWGVSSTDMQYFGPGTRLTVL.

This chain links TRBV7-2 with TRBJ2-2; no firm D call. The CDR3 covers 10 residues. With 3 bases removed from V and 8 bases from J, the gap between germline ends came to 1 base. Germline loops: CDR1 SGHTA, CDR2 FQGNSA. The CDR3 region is CASSLGELFF. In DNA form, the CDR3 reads TGTGCCAGCAGCTTGGGGGAGCTGTTTTTT.

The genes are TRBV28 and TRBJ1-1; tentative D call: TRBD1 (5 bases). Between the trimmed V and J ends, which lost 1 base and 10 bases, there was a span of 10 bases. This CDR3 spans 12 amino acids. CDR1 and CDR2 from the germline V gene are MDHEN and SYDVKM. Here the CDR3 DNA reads TGTGCCAGCAGTTTATTGCCCGGGGGAGCTTTCTTT. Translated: CASSLLPGGAFF. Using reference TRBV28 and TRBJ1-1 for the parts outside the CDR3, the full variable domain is DVKVTQSSRYLVKRTGEKVFLECVQDMDHENMFWYRQDPGLGLRLIYFSYDVKMKEKGDIPEGYSVSREKKERFSLILESASTNQTSMYLCASSLLPGGAFFGQGTRLTVV.

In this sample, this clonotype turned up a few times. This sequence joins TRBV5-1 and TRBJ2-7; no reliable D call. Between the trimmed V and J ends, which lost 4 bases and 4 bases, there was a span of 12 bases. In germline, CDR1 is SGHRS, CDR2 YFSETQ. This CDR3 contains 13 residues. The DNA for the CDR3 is TGCGCCAGCAGCCTTGACCTGGGGTACGAGCAGTACTTC. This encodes CASSLDLGYEQYF.

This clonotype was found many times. This CDR3 is CAIGGTEAFF. Here the CDR3 DNA reads TGTGCCATAGGAGGGACTGAAGCTTTCTTT. This chain connects TRBV10-3 to TRBJ1-1; D uncertain. The CDR3 covers 10 residues. The ends were cut back, 9 bases at V and 5 bases at J, with 7 bases in the middle. Germline V gene data show CDR1 as ENHRY and CDR2 as SYGVKD.

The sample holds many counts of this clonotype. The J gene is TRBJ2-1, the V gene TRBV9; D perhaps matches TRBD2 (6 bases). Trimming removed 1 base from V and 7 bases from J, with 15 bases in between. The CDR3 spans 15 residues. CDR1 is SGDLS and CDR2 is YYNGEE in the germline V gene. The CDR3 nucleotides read TGTGCCAGCAGCGTATCACGAGCGGGTAAAAATGAGCAGTTCTTC. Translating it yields CASSVSRAGKNEQFF.

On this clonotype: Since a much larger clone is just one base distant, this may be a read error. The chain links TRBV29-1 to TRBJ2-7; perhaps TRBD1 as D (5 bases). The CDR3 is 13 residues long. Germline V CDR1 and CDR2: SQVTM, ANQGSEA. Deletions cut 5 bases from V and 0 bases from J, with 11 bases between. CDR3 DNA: TGCAGCGTTACAGGCTCGGGCTCCTACGAGCAGTACTTC. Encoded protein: CSVTGSGSYEQYF.

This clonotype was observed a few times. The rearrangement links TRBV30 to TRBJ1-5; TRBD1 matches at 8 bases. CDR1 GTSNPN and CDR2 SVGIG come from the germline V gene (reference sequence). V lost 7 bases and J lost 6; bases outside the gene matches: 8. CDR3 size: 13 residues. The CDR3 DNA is TGTGCCTTCGGACAGGGAGGCGGTCAGCCCCAGCATTTT. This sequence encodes CAFGQGGGQPQHF.

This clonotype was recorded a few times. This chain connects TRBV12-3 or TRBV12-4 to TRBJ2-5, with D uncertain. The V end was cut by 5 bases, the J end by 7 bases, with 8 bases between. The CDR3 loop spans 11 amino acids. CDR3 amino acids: CASSVTGTQYF. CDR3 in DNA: TGTGCCAGCAGTGTAACCGGGACCCAGTACTTC.

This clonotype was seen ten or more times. The CDR3 is CAWSEGFTSSTDTQYF. The CDR3 DNA reads TGTGCCTGGAGTGAGGGGTTTACCTCTAGCACAGATACGCAGTATTTT. The chain is built from TRBV30 and TRBJ2-3; perhaps TRBD1 as D (5 bases). The CDR3 runs to 16 residues. V was shortened by 1 base and J by 0 bases, with 14 bases between the two germline ends. Germline CDR1 GTSNPN, CDR2 SVGIG (reference sequence).

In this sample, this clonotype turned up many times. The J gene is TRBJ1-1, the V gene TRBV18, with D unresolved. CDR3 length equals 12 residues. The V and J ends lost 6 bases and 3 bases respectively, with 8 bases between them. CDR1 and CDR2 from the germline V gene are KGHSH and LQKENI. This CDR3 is CASSQIHTEAFF. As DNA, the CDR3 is TGTGCCAGCTCCCAAATACACACTGAAGCTTTCTTT.

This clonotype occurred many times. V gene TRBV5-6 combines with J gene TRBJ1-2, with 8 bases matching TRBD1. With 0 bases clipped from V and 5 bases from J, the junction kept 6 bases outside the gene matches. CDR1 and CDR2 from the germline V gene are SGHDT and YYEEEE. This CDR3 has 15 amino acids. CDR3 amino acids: CASSLARQGQYGYTF. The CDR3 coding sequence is TGTGCCAGCAGCTTGGCCCGACAGGGGCAATATGGCTACACCTTC. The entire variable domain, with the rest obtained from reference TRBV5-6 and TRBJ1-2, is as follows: DAGVTQSPTHLIKTRGQQVTLRCSPKSGHDTVSWYQQALGQGPQFIFQYYEEEERQRGNFPDRFSGHQFPNYSSELNVNALLLGDSALYLCASSLARQGQYGYTFGSGTRLTVV.

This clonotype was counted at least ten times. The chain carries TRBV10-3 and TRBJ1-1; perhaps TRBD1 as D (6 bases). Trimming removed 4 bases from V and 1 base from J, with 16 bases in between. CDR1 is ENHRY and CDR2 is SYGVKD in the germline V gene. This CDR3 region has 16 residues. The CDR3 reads CAISGADRSPNTEAFF. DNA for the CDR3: TGTGCCATCAGTGGGGCGGACAGAAGTCCGAACACTGAAGCTTTCTTT.

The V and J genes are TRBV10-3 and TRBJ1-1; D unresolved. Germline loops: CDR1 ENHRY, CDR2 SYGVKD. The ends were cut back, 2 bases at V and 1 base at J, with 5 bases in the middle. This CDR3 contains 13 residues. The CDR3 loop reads CAISETQNTEAFF. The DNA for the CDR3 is TGTGCCATCAGTGAGACCCAGAACACTGAAGCTTTCTTT.

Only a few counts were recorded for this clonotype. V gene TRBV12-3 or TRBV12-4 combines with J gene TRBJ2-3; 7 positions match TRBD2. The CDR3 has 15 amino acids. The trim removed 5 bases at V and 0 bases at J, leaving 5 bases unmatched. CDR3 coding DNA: TGTGCCAGCAGTCCCATGGGGGGGAGCACAGATACGCAGTATTTT. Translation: CASSPMGGSTDTQYF.

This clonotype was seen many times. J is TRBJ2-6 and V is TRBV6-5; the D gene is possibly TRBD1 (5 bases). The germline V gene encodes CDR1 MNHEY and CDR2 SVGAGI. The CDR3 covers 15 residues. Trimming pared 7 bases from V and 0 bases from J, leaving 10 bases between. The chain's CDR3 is CASTRTFSGANVLTF. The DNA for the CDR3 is TGTGCCAGCACTCGGACATTCTCTGGGGCCAACGTCCTGACTTTC.

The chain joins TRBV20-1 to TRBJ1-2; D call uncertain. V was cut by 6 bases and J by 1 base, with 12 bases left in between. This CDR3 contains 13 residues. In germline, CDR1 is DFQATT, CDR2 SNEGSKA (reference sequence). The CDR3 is CSAPGRDNYGYTF. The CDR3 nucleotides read TGCAGTGCCCCAGGACGGGATAACTATGGCTACACCTTC.

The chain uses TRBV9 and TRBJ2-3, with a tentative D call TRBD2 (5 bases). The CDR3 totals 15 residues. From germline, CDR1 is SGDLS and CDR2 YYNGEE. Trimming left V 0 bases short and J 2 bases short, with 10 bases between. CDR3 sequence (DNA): TGTGCCAGCAGCGTAGTGGGAGCCGACACAGATACGCAGTATTTT. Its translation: CASSVVGADTDTQYF.

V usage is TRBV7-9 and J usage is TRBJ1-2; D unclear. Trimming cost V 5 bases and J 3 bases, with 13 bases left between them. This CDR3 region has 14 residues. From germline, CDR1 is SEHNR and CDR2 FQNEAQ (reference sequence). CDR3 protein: CASSRTGIYYGYTF. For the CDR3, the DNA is TGTGCCAGCAGCCGTACCGGGATCTACTATGGCTACACCTTC.

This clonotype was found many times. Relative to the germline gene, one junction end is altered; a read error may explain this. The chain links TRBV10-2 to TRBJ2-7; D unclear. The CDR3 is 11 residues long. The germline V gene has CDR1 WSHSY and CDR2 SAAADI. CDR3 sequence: CASSASYEQYF. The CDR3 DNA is TGTGCCAGCAGTGCGTCCTACGAGCAGTACTTC.

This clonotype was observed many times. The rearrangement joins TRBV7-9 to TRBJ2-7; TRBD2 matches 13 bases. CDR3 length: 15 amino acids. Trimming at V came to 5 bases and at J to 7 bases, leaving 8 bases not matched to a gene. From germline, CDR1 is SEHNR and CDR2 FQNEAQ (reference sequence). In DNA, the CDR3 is TGTGCCAGCAGCAAAACTAGCGGGAGGGCCGAAGAGCAGTACTTC. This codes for CASSKTSGRAEEQYF.

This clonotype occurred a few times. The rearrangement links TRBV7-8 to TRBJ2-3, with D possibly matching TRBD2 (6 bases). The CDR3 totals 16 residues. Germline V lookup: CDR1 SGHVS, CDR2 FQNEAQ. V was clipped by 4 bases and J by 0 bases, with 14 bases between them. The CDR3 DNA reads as TGTGCCAGCAGCTCACCCGGGACTGATAGCACAGATACGCAGTATTTT. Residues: CASSSPGTDSTDTQYF. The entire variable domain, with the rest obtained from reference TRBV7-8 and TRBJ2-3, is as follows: GAGVSQSPRYKVAKRGQDVALRCDPISGHVSLFWYQQALGQGPEFLTYFQNEAQLDKSGLPSDRFFAERPEGSVSTLKIQRTQQEDSAVYLCASSSPGTDSTDTQYFGPGTRLTVL.

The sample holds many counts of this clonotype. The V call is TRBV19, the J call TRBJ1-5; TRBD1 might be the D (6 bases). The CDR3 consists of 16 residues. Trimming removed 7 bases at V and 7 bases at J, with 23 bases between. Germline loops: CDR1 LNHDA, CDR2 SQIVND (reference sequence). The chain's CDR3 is CASTSPRGAYGQPQHF. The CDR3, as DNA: TGTGCCAGTACCTCACCTCGGGGGGCGTACGGCCAGCCCCAGCATTTT.

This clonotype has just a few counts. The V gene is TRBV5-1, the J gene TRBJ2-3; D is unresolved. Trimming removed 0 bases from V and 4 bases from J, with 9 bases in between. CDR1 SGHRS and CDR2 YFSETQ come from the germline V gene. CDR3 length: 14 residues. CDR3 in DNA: TGCGCCAGCAGCTTGGCGCTAGAAGCAGATACGCAGTATTTT. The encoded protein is CASSLALEADTQYF. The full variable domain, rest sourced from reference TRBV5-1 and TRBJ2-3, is KAGVTQTPRYLIKTRGQQVTLSCSPISGHRSVSWYQQTPGQGLQFLFEYFSETQRNKGNFPGRFSGRQFSNSRSEMNVSTLELGDSALYLCASSLALEADTQYFGPGTRLTVL.

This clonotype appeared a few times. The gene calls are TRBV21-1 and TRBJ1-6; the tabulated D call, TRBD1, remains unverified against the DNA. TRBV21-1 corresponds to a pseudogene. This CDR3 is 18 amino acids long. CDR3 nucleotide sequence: TGTGCCAGCAGCAAAGAGACAGACAGTAGCTCCTATAATTCACCCCTCCACTTT. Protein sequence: CASSKETDSSSYNSPLHF.

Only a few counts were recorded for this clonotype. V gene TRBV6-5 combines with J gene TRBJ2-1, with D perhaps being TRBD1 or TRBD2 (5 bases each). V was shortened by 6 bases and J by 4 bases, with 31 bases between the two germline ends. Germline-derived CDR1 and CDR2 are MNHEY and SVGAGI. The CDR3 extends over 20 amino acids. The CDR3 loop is CASRTERRAANSKGYNEQFF. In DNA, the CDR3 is TGTGCCAGCAGGACAGAACGGCGGGCCGCTAACTCCAAAGGATACAATGAGCAGTTCTTC.